Included here is one TCR beta chain sequence, with context. This record belongs to a study of T cell changes during pregnancy in multiple sclerosis. The protocol was immunoSEQ multiplex PCR, while the TCRdb copy is restricted to in-frame clones and leaves out a portion. Of approximately 90,000 clones in the sample, 85% to 95% were seen once. The TCR comes from a female donor with multiple sclerosis, enrolled in a pregnancy study. The sequenced sample was peripheral blood, obtained after pregnancy.

The CDR3 here is CASSQGSQPQHF. Written as DNA, the CDR3 is TGTGCCAGCAGCCAGGGAAGTCAGCCCCAGCATTTT. This chain links TRBV7-9 with TRBJ1-5; D is possibly TRBD1 (5 bases). Per germline, CDR1 SEHNR and CDR2 FQNEAQ (reference sequence). The CDR3 extends over 12 amino acids. V lost 5 bases and J 6 bases, leaving 8 bases between the germline ends. The entire variable domain, with the rest obtained from reference TRBV7-9 and TRBJ1-5, is as follows: DTGVSQNPRHKITKRGQNVTFRCDPISEHNRLYWYRQTLGQGPEFLTYFQNEAQLEKSRLLSDRFSAERPKGSFSTLEIQRTEQGDSAMYLCASSQGSQPQHFGDGTRLSIL.